This T cell receptor beta chain was captured by sequencing in a study of blood T cell repertoires in COVID-19. Study in general: The study drew acute and convalescent COVID-19 samples from the United States, Italy and Spain. The analysed material was cDNA or gDNA that came from T cells, B-cell-depleted T cells, or PBMCs.

In the original processing: Amplification of reference gene primers provided the estimated nucleated cell counts. Assay: immunoSEQ multiplex PCR; the TCRdb copy retains only in-frame clones and omits some. The V and J calls and clone size were taken over from that table, and D and trimming were inferred from the DNA. The table includes some 290,000 clones, about 85% detected once. Per the germline V gene, CDR1 is LGHNA and CDR2 is YNFKEQ. The CDR3 is 19 residues long. With 2 bases clipped from V and 2 bases from J, the junction kept 13 bases outside the gene matches. Sequenced material: peripheral blood. The origin of this receptor is a woman aged 50 to 60 who had recovered from COVID-19. The chain joins TRBV4-2 to TRBJ1-4; 8 positions agree with TRBD1. This CDR3 is CASSQHVAGGWGTNEKLFF. CDR3 in DNA: TGTGCCAGCAGCCAACATGTGGCAGGGGGCTGGGGGACTAATGAAAAACTGTTTTTT.